This T cell receptor (beta chain) appears in the sequencing data of a study of shared clonotypes between healthy human individuals. Looking at the study overall: Each donor had three CD4 naive, three CD4 memory, two CD8 naive and one CD8 memory plate. Broader study findings: A reduction in generation probabilities was seen for non-shared clonotypes relative to those shared by all four donors. Enrolling few donors narrowed the genetic and exposure-history diversity that was represented.

Deletions cut 6 bases from V and 4 bases from J, with 16 bases between. Looked up from germline, CDR1 is MNHEY and CDR2 is SMNVEV (reference sequence). This CDR3 comprises 15 residues. With respect to this clone: Antigen unknown. The same CDR3 is also encoded by other DNA sequences in this sample.

The method was immunoSEQ multiplex PCR; TCRdb's version includes in-frame clones alone and lacks a portion of them. The top ten clones hold around 1.8% of a sample with hundreds of thousands of clones, less than 80% of them seen once. Naive CD4+ cells were CD45RA-selected; the remaining cells were memory. The clonotype comes from a woman aged 25 to 45 in good health. The specimen sequenced was memory CD4+ T cells sorted from blood. The subset here: CD45RA-negative fraction. The V gene is TRBV27, the J gene TRBJ1-5; D unresolved. CDR3 in amino acids: CASRSTGRGNQPQHF. The CDR3, as DNA: TGTGCCAGCAGGTCCACCGGGCGAGGGAATCAGCCCCAGCATTTT.